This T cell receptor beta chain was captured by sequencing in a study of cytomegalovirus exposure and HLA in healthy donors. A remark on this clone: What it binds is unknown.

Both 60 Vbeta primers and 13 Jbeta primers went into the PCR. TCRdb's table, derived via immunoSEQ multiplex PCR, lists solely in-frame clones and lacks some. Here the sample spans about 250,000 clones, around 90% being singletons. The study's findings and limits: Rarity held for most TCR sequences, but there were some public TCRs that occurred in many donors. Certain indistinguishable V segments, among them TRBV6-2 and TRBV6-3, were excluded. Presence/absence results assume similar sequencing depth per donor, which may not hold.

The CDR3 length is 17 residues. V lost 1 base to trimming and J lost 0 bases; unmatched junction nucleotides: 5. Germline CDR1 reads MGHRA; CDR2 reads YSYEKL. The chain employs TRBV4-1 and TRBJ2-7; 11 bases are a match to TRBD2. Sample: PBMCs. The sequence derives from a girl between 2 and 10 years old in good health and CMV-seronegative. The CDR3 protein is CASSQVPSGGSSYEQYF. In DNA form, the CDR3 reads TGCGCCAGCAGCCAAGTCCCTAGCGGGGGGAGCTCCTACGAGCAGTACTTC.